This TCR beta chain was documented in a study of blood T cell repertoires in COVID-19. Overall study context: Some COVID-19 samples were acute and others convalescent; all came from the United States, Italy and Spain. Nucleic acid was either cDNA or gDNA, and it came from T cells, B-cell-depleted T cells, or PBMCs.

CDR3 size: 14 residues. Germline loops: CDR1 LNHDA, CDR2 SQIVND (reference sequence). V lost 4 bases and J lost 5; bases outside the gene matches: 5. Everyone who took part was roughly 18 to 89 years old, and they came from some 23 US areas. In the original analysis: Reference gene primer amplification gave estimated nucleated cell counts. Repertoires were generated with immunoSEQ multiplex PCR, while TCRdb's copy carries only in-frame clones and drops some. V and J calls and clone size are copied from that table; D and trimming were computed from the DNA. The sample has fewer than 250,000 clones, roughly 90% seen once; the top ten hold approximately 8%.

The V and J genes are TRBV19 and TRBJ2-5, with TRBD2 matching 9 bases. The sample comprised PBMCs or T cells enriched from blood (not recorded which). The clonotype comes from a woman aged 18-29 years who had recovered from COVID-19. DNA of the CDR3: TGTGCCAGTAGTAAGGGGACTAGCCGTGAGACCCAGTACTTC. Its translation is CASSKGTSRETQYF.